This T cell receptor beta chain was retrieved from a study of cytomegalovirus exposure and HLA in healthy donors. The PCR was carried out with 60 Vbeta primers and 13 Jbeta primers. The table came from immunoSEQ multiplex PCR; TCRdb's copy has only in-frame clones and leaves some out. The table lists roughly 100,000 clones, around 73% of them singletons. CDR1 and CDR2 from the germline V gene are SGHTA and FQGNSA. This CDR3 has 14 amino acids. Trimming took off 4 bases at V and 5 bases at J, with 14 bases between the two ends. The TCR comes from a woman between 40 and 50 years old in good health and CMV-seronegative. Sequencing was carried out using PBMCs. The chain links TRBV7-2 to TRBJ2-5; D is perhaps TRBD1 (6 bases). CDR3 coding DNA: TGTGCCAGCAGCTCGGACAGCGTTCGGGAGACCCAGTACTTC. This translates into CASSSDSVRETQYF.